This T cell receptor (beta chain) comes out of a study of T cell clonotyping in hematopoietic cell transplantation. Study-wide results and caveats: Higher Inverse Simpson Index values in graft donor and pretransplant recipient predicted broader posttransplant TCR diversity. No sorting was done, leaving CD4 and CD8 contributions mixed. At the given depth, recipient repertoires were over 97% de novo clonotypes. Pathologically expanded recipient clonotypes increased progressively from day 30 to day 180 as diversity fell.

Notes on this clone: Antigen specificity is unknown.

Generated by immunoSEQ multiplex PCR, the TCRdb table keeps only in-frame clones and is missing some. The table includes roughly 16,000 clones, around 85% detected once. Trimming at V came to 0 bases and at J to 3 bases, leaving 1 base not matched to a gene. This CDR3 is built from 16 residues. Germline-derived CDR1 and CDR2 are MNHEY and SVGAGI. The source is a woman between 40 and 50 years old in good health. Some clones in this sample may be carry-over from other donors' samples. Sequencing was carried out using peripheral blood mononuclear cells. The rearrangement joins TRBV6-5 to TRBJ2-7; 14 bases map to TRBD2. The CDR3 loop reads CASSYSGLAGVYEQYF. The CDR3 region has the DNA TGTGCCAGCAGTTACTCGGGACTAGCGGGGGTCTACGAGCAGTACTTC.